The clone carrying this T cell receptor beta chain showed up many times. Antigen: not known. A 5'RACE template-switching step, the method used to make TCR cDNA, added a universal primer site and UMIs. TCRdb ran MiXCR on the 5' RACE reads and lists one entry per CDR3 protein. The data show some 290,000 distinct CDR3 sequences, roughly a tenth seen once. These data come from a study of T cells after yellow fever vaccination. V shed 0 bases and J shed 2 bases, with 6 bases lying between them. Per germline, CDR1 SGHNT and CDR2 YYREEE (reference sequence). The CDR3 loop spans 14 amino acids. Study-level results: In FACS-sorted repertoires, abundant clonotypes from the bulk population could appear as contaminants. It was the secondary response that reached its peak faster, day 5 versus 15, but it was weaker.

The input for sequencing was CD4+ T cells sorted from PBMCs, taken 45 days after the yellow fever booster vaccination. V and J are TRBV5-4 and TRBJ2-4; no clear D. This sequence originates from a young man who received the YFV17D yellow fever vaccine. CDR3 in DNA: TGTGCCAGCAGCTTGGCCGGCCCCAAAAACATTCAGTACTTC. It yields the protein CASSLAGPKNIQYF.